The present T cell receptor (beta chain) was sequenced within a study of cytomegalovirus exposure and HLA in healthy donors. Findings and caveats of the study: There were some V segments, including TRBV6-2 and TRBV6-3, excluded as indistinguishable.

A multiplex PCR was run with 60 Vbeta primers and 13 Jbeta primers. Using immunoSEQ multiplex PCR, the repertoire was profiled, and TCRdb retains in-frame clones only, with some absent. The sample includes around 160,000 clones, roughly 80% of them seen just once. On this clone itself: As yet, its antigen is unknown. Germline and junction disagree at one end, which may indicate a read error.

This CDR3 contains 14 residues. Germline assignment: CDR1 MNHEY and CDR2 SVGAGI. The V gene is TRBV6-5, the J gene TRBJ2-6; 7 bases match TRBD2. The sequence was collected from a male donor in good health and CMV-seropositive. Source material: PBMCs. The chain's CDR3 is CASSRGDGANGLTF. The CDR3 DNA reads as TGTGCCAGCAGTCGGGGGGATGGGGCCAACGGCCTGACTTTC.